This T cell receptor beta chain was observed in a study of CD8+ T cells in alopecia areata. Once RNA had been extracted, it was reverse transcribed into cDNA to act as the sequencing template. This table comes from immunoSEQ multiplex PCR, and its TCRdb copy is limited to in-frame clones, with some not included. The data hold 200,000 or so clones, with about three fifths observed a single time. V lost 5 bases and J lost 8, with 18 bases in between. Germline assignment: CDR1 MNHEY and CDR2 SMNVEV (reference sequence). CDR3 size: 14 residues. Noted treatment: oral pan-JAK inhibitor, 5-10 mg twice daily. The investigators collected lesional scalp punch biopsies and peripheral blood from alopecia areata patients.

Sequenced here: CD4+ T cells sorted from blood, sampled at week 24, from a patient treated with tofacitinib. The source of this sequence is a human donor with alopecia areata. The V gene is TRBV27, the J gene TRBJ1-2; D is undetermined. The chain's CDR3 is CASSPRAVLRGYTF. CDR3 bases: TGTGCCAGCAGTCCAAGGGCAGTCCTACGGGGCTACACCTTC.